The text below deals with one T cell receptor beta chain. PCR amplification relied on 60 Vbeta primers (plus 13 Jbeta primers). TCRdb's copy holds only in-frame clones and misses some; the assay was immunoSEQ multiplex PCR. The data show about 190,000 clones, just under 75% seen once. The sample belongs to a study of cytomegalovirus exposure and HLA in healthy donors. Germline-derived CDR1 and CDR2 are SGHTA and FQGNSA. With 1 base removed from V and 0 bases from J, the gap between germline ends came to 7 bases. The CDR3 length is 14 residues. Input material: PBMCs. The sequence was collected from a man aged 25 to 40 in good health and CMV-seropositive. The J gene is TRBJ2-7, the V gene TRBV7-2, with D maybe TRBD2 (5 bases). In DNA form, the CDR3 reads TGTGCCAGCAGCTTAGACGGGAACTCCTACGAGCAGTACTTC. As protein: CASSLDGNSYEQYF.